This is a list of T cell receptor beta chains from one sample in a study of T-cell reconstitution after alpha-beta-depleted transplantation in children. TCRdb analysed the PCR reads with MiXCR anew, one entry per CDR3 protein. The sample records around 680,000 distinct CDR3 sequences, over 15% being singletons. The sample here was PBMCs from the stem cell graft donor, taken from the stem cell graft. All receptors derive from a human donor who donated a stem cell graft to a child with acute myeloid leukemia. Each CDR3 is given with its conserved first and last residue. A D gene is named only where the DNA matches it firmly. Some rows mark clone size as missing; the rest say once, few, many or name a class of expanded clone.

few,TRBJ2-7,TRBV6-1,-,CASSKQDPSSYEQYF,TGTGCCAGCAGTAAGCAAGACCCGAGCTCCTACGAGCAGTACTTC
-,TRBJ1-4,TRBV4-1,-,CASSPGLETGEKLFF,TGCGCCAGCAGTCCCGGACTGGAAACGGGTGAAAAACTGTTTTTT
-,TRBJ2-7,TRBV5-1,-,CASSSSSGAYYEQYF,TGCGCCAGCAGCTCCTCCTCCGGGGCCTACTACGAGCAGTACTTC
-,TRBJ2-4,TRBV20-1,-,CSAAGQGNIQYF,TGCAGTGCTGCCGGGCAGGGGAACATTCAGTACTTC
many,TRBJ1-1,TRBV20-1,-,CSARPPTLGRNTEAFF,TGCAGTGCTAGACCCCCGACCCTGGGGAGGAACACTGAAGCTTTCTTT
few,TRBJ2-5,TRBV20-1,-,CSARAGILGETQYF,TGCAGTGCTAGAGCTGGGATCCTTGGGGAGACCCAGTACTTC
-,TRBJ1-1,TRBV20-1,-,CSARDNIRGAFF,TGCAGTGCTAGGGACAACATAAGGGGCGCTTTCTTT
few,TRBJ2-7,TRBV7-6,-,CASSYSDPSSYEQYF,TGTGCCAGCAGTTATTCCGACCCAAGCTCCTACGAGCAGTACTTC
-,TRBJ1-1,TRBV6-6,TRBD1,CASTSGGRMNTEAFF,TGTGCCAGCACTTCAGGGGGCCGAATGAACACTGAAGCTTTCTTT
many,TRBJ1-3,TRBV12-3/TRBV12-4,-,CASRPEQGFSGNTIYF,TGTGCCAGCAGACCAGAACAGGGATTCTCTGGAAACACCATATATTTT
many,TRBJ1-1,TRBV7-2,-,CASSSITGIGTEAFF,TGTGCCAGCAGCTCGATCACAGGGATCGGGACTGAAGCTTTCTTT
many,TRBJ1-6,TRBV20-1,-,CSALGGANSPLHF,TGCAGTGCGCTGGGCGGCGCTAATTCACCCCTCCACTTT
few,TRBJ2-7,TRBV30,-,CAWSVGDHRSYEQYF,TGTGCCTGGAGTGTAGGGGACCACCGCTCCTACGAGCAGTACTTC
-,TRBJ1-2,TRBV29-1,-,CSVEAQAGGYTF,TGCAGCGTTGAAGCCCAGGCTGGGGGCTACACCTTC
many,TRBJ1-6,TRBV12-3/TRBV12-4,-,CASSLNSQGSPLHF,TGTGCCAGCAGTTTGAACAGCCAAGGTTCACCCCTCCACTTT
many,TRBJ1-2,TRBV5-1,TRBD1,CASSFTGQGRPGYTF,TGCGCCAGCAGCTTCACGGGACAGGGAAGGCCTGGCTACACCTTC
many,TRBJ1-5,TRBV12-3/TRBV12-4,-,CASSPTRAGQPQHF,TGTGCCAGCAGTCCAACCAGGGCGGGTCAGCCCCAGCATTTT
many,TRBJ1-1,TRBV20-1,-,CSARDGHRLNTEAFF,TGCAGTGCTAGAGATGGCCACCGGTTGAACACTGAAGCTTTCTTT
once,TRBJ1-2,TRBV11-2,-,CASSLDWPAYGYTF,TGTGCCAGCAGCTTAGATTGGCCGGCCTATGGCTACACCTTC
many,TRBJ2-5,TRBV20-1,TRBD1,CSARDPGTGETQYF,TGCAGTGCTAGAGACCCTGGGACAGGAGAGACCCAGTACTTC
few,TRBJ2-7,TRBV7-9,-,CASSLAPPFEQYF,TGTGCCAGCAGCTTAGCCCCCCCCTTCGAGCAGTACTTC
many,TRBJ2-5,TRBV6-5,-,CASRYRDGAKETQYF,TGTGCCAGCAGGTACCGGGACGGAGCGAAAGAGACCCAGTACTTC
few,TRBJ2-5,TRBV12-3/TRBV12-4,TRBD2,CASSLVGGGDQETQYF,TGTGCCAGCAGTTTAGTCGGCGGGGGGGACCAAGAGACCCAGTACTTC
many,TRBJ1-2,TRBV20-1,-,CSAREGAAHGYTF,TGCAGTGCTAGGGAAGGCGCCGCGCATGGCTACACCTTC
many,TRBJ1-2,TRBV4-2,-,CASSQDGLGANYGYTF,TGTGCCAGCAGCCAAGATGGATTGGGGGCCAACTATGGCTACACCTTC
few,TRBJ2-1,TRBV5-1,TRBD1,CASSLSTGGYNEQFF,TGCGCCAGCAGCTTGTCAACAGGGGGGTACAATGAGCAGTTCTTC
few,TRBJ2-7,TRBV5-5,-,CASSPTGTGSSYEQYF,TGTGCCAGCAGTCCCACCGGGACGGGGAGCTCCTACGAGCAGTACTTC